This T cell receptor (beta chain) was recorded in a study of blood T cell repertoires in COVID-19. Profiling relied on immunoSEQ multiplex PCR, and the TCRdb table lists in-frame clones only, not all of them. The sample shows over 200,000 clones, just over 85% of them seen only once. The V gene's germline CDR1 is MNHNS and CDR2 SASEGT. The CDR3 covers 17 residues. V was pared by 1 base and J by 1 base, with 7 bases of the junction left unmatched. The V call is TRBV6-1, the J call TRBJ2-3; 8 nucleotides line up with TRBD2. The material sequenced was PBMCs or T cells enriched from blood (not recorded which). The source is a man aged 18 to 30 who had recovered from COVID-19. CDR3 DNA: TGTGCCAGCAGTGAAGTGGGGCCTAGCGGGCGCACAGATACGCAGTATTTT. Translation gives CASSEVGPSGRTDTQYF.